This paragraph covers one T cell receptor beta chain sequence. The data stem from a study of blood T cell repertoires in COVID-19. Looking at the study overall: Acute and convalescent COVID-19 samples came from the United States, Italy and Spain. T cells, B-cell-depleted T cells, or PBMCs supplied cDNA or gDNA.

This CDR3 has 13 amino acids. The germline V gene encodes CDR1 SGHDT and CDR2 YYEEEE. Trimming removed 4 bases from V and 9 bases from J; junction bases left unmatched: 5. In the study's own analysis: Estimation of nucleated cell counts was performed using reference gene primer amplification. Here immunoSEQ multiplex PCR was the method, and the copy in TCRdb shows in-frame clones only, minus some. V, J and clone size were drawn from that table, and D and trimming were deduced from the DNA. The table has just over 6,000 clones, 90% to 95% seen once. The chain has TRBV5-6 and TRBJ2-1, with TRBD2 identical over 9 bases. The receptor was derived from a human donor in a cohort sampled during active COVID-19. Material for sequencing was peripheral blood. The CDR3 here is CASSVTSGGEQFF. The CDR3 DNA reads as TGTGCCAGCAGCGTGACTAGCGGCGGTGAGCAGTTCTTC.